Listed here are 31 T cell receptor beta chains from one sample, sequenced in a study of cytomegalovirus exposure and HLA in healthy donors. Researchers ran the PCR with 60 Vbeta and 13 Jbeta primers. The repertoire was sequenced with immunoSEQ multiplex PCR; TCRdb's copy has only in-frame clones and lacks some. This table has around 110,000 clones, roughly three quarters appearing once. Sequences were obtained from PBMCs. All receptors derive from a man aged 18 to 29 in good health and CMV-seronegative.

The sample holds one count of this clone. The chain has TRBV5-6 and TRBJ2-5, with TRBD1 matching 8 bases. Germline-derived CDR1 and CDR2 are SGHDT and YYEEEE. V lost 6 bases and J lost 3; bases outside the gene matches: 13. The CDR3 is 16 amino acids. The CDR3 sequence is CASTGNFGQGEETQYF. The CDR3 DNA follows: TGTGCCAGCACCGGGAATTTCGGACAGGGCGAAGAGACCCAGTACTTC.

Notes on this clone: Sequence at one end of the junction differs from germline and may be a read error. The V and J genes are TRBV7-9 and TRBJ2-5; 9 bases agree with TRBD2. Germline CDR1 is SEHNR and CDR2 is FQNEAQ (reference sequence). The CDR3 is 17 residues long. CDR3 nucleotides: TGTTCCAGCACCCGAAGGGGACTAGCATCTGCCGGGGAGACCCAGTACTTC. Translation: CSSTRRGLASAGETQYF.

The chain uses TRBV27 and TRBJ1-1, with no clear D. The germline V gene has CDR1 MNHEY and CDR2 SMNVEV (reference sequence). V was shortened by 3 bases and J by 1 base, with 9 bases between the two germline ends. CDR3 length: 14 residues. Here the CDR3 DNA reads TGTGCCAGCAGTTTCGGGTTGGGGAACACTGAAGCTTTCTTT. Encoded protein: CASSFGLGNTEAFF.

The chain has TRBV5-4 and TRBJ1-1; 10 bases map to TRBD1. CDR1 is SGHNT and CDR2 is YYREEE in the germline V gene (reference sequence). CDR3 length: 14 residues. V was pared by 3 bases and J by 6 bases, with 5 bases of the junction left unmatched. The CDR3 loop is CASSSGDRGAEAFF. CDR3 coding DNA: TGTGCCAGCAGCTCCGGGGACAGGGGAGCTGAAGCTTTCTTT.

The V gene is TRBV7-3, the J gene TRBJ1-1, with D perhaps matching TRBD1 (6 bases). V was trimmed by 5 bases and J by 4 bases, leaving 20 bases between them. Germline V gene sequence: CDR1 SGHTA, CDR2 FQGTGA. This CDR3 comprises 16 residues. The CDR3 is CASSPGGGRQLTEAFF. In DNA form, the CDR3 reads TGTGCCAGCAGCCCGGGCGGGGGCCGTCAGCTCACTGAAGCTTTCTTT.

The CDR3 nucleotides read TGTGCCAGCAGTGAAGCGCTCGGGGTGAGAAACTATGGCTACACCTTC. It yields the protein CASSEALGVRNYGYTF. The chain carries TRBV6-1 and TRBJ1-2; unclear D gene. Per the germline V gene, CDR1 is MNHNS and CDR2 is SASEGT. V was trimmed by 0 bases and J by 2 bases, leaving 13 bases between them. This CDR3 comprises 16 residues.

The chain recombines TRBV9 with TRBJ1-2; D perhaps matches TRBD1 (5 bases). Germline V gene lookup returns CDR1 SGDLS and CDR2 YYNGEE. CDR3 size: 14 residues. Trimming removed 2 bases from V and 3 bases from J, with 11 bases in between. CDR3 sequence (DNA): TGTGCCAGCAGCGTTTCTGACAGAGACTATGGCTACACCTTC. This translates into CASSVSDRDYGYTF.

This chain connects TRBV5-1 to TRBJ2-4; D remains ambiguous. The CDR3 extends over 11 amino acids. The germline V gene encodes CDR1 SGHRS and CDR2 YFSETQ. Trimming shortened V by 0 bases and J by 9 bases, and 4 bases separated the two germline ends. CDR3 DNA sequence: TGCGCCAGCAGCTTGGAGAGCATTCAGTACTTC. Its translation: CASSLESIQYF.

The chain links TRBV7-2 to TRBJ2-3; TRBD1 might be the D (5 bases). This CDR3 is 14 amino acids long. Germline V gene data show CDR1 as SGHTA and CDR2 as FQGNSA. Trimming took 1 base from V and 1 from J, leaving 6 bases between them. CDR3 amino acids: CASSLVGRTDTQYF. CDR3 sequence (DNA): TGTGCCAGCAGCTTAGTGGGGCGCACAGATACGCAGTATTTT.

The CDR3 here is CASTTGGLGNSPLHF. For the CDR3, the DNA is TGTGCCAGCACCACAGGGGGCTTAGGGAATTCACCCCTCCACTTT. This chain links TRBV2 with TRBJ1-6, with TRBD1 matching 9 bases. Germline loops: CDR1 SNHLY, CDR2 FYNNEI. The CDR3 has 15 amino acids. With V trimmed by 7 bases and J by 7 bases, 8 bases remained unmatched.

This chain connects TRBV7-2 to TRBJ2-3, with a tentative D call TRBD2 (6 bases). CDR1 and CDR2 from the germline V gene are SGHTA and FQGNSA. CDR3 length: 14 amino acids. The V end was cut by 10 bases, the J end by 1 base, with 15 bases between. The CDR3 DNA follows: TGTGCCACCGACCGGGGGACGGGCACAGATACGCAGTATTTT. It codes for CATDRGTGTDTQYF. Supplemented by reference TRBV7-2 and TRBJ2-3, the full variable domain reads GAGVSQSPSNKVTEKGKDVELRCDPISGHTALYWYRQSLGQGLEFLIYFQGNSAPDKSGLPSDRFSAERTGGSVSTLTIQRTQQEDSAVYLCATDRGTGTDTQYFGPGTRLTVL.

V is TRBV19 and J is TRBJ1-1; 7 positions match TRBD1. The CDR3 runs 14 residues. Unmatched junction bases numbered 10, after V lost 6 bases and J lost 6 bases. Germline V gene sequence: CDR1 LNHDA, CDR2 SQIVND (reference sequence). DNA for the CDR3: TGTGCCAGTAGACCCGACAGGGTGTCGCCTGAAGCTTTCTTT. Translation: CASRPDRVSPEAFF. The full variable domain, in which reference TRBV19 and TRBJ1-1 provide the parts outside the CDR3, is DGGITQSPKYLFRKEGQNVTLSCEQNLNHDAMYWYRQDPGQGLRLIYYSQIVNDFQKGDIAEGYSVSREKKESFPLTVTSAQKNPTAFYLCASRPDRVSPEAFFGQGTRLTVV.

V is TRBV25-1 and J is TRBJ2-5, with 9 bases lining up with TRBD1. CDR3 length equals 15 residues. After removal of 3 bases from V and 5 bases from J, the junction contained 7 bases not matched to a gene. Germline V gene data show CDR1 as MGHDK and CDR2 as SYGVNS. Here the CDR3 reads CASSDWDRVDETQYF. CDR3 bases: TGTGCCAGCAGTGATTGGGACAGGGTGGATGAGACCCAGTACTTC.

DNA for the CDR3: TGTGCCAGCAGTGAAGGGTTGAGAGCGGGGGGACTCCTTGATACGCAGTATTTT. This encodes CASSEGLRAGGLLDTQYF. This chain uses TRBV6-1 with TRBJ2-3; 9 nucleotides line up with TRBD2. The V gene's germline CDR1 is MNHNS and CDR2 SASEGT. The V gene end was trimmed by 1 base and the J gene end by 6 bases; junction bases not matched to a gene: 14. The CDR3 is 18 residues long.

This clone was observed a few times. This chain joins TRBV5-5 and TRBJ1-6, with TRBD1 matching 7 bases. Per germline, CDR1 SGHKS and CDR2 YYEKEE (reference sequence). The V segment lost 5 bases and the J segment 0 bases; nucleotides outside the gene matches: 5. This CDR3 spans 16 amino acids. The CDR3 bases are TGTGCCAGCAGTTACTACAGGGGCTCCTATAATTCACCCCTCCACTTT. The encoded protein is CASSYYRGSYNSPLHF.

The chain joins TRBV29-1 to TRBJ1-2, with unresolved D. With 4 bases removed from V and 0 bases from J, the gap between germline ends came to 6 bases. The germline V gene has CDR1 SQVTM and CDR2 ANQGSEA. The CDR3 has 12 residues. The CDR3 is CSVAGTNYGYTF. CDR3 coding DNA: TGCAGCGTTGCGGGGACTAACTATGGCTACACCTTC.

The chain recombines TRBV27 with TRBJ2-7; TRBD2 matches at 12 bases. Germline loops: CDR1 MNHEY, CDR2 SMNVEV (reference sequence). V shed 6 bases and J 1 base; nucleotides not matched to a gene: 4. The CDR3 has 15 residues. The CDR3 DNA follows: TGTGCCAGCAGCCCCGGGACTAGCGGGTCCTACGAGCAGTACTTC. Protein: CASSPGTSGSYEQYF.

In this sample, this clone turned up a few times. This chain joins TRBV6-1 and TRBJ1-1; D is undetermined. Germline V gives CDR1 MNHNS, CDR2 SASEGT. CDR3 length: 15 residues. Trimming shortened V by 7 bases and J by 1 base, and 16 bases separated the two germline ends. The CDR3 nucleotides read TGTGCCAGCACCGATTACATGGGCCAGAACACTGAAGCTTTCTTT. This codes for CASTDYMGQNTEAFF.

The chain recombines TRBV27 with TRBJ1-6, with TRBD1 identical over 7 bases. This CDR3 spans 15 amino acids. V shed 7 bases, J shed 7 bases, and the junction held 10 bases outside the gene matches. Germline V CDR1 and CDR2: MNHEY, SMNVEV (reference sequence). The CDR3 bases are TGTGCCAGCAAAAATGACCCGGGACAGAATTCACCCCTCCACTTT. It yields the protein CASKNDPGQNSPLHF.

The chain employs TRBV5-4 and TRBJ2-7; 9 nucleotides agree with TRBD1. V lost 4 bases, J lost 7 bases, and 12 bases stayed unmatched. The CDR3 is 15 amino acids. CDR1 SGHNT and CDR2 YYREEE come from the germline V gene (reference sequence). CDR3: CASSLRDREWGEQYF. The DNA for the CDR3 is TGTGCCAGCAGCCTCCGGGACAGGGAGTGGGGGGAGCAGTACTTC.

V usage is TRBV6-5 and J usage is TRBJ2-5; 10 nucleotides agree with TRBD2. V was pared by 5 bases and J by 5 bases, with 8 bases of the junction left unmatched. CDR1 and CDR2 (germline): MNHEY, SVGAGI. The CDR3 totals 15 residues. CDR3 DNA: TGTGCCAGCAGTCCAGCGGGGGGGCCTGGGGAGACCCAGTACTTC. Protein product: CASSPAGGPGETQYF.

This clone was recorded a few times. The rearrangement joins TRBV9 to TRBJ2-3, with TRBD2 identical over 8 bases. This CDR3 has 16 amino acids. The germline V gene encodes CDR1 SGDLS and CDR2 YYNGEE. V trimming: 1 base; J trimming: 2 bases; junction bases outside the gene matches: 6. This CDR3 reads CASSVRGGGTTDTQYF. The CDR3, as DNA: TGTGCCAGCAGCGTACGTGGCGGGGGGACCACAGATACGCAGTATTTT.

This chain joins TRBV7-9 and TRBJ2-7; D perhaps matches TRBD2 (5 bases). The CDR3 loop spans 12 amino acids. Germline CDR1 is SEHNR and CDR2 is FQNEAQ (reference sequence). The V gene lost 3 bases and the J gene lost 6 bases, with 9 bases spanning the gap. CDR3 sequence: CASSFSAGEQYF. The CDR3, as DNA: TGTGCCAGCAGCTTTAGCGCGGGCGAGCAGTACTTC. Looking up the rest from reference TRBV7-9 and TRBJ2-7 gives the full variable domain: DTGVSQNPRHKITKRGQNVTFRCDPISEHNRLYWYRQTLGQGPEFLTYFQNEAQLEKSRLLSDRFSAERPKGSFSTLEIQRTEQGDSAMYLCASSFSAGEQYFGPGTRLTVT.

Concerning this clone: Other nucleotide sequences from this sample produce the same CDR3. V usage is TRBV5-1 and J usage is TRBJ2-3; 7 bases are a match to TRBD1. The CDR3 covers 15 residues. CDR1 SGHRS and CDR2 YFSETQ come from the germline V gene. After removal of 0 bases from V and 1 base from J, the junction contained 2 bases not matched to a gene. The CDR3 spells CASSLEGARTDTQYF. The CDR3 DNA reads TGCGCCAGCAGCTTGGAGGGGGCCCGCACAGATACGCAGTATTTT.

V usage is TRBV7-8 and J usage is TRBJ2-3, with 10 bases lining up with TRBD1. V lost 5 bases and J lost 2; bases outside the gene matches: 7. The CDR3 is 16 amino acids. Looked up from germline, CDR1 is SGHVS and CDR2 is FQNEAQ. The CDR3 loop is CASSARTGGYTDTQYF. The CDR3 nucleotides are TGTGCCAGCAGCGCCCGGACAGGGGGTTACACAGATACGCAGTATTTT.

The CDR3 DNA reads as TGCAGCGTTGTTTATCCCAGTTCCTCCTACGAGCAGTACTTC. Its translation: CSVVYPSSSYEQYF. The rearrangement joins TRBV29-1 to TRBJ2-7, with D unresolved. Trimming left V 4 bases short and J 0 bases short, with 13 bases between. CDR1 and CDR2 from the germline V gene are SQVTM and ANQGSEA. The CDR3 totals 14 residues.

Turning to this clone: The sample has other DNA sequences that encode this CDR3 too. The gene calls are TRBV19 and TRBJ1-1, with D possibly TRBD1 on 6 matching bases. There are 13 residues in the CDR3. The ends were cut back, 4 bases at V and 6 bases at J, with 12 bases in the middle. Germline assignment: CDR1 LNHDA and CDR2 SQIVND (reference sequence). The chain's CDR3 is CASSSDRPAEAFF. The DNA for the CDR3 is TGTGCCAGTAGTAGCGACAGGCCGGCTGAAGCTTTCTTT.

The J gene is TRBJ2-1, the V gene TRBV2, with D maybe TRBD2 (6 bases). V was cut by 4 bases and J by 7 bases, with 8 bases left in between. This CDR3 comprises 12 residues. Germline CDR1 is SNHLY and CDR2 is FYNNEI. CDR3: CASSGGVNEQFF. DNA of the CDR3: TGTGCCAGCAGTGGGGGGGTAAATGAGCAGTTCTTC.

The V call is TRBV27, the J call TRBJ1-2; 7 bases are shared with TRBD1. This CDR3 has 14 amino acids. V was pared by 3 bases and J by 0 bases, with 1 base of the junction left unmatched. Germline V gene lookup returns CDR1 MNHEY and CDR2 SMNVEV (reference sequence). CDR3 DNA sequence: TGTGCCAGCAGTTTTACAGGGGCTAACTATGGCTACACCTTC. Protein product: CASSFTGANYGYTF.

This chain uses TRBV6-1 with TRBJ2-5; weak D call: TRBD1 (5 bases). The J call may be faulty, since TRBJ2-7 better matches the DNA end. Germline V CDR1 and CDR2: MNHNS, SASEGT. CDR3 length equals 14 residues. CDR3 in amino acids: CASSEGQGSYEQYF. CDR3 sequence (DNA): TGTGCCAGCAGTGAAGGGCAGGGTTCCTACGAGCAGTACTTC.

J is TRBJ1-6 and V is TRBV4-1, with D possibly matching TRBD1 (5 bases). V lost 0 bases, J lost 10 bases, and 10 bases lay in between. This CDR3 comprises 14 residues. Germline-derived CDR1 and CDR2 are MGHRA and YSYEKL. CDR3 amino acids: CASSQERDYSPLHF. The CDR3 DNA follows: TGCGCCAGCAGCCAAGAGAGGGACTACTCACCCCTCCACTTT.